Following are 15 T cell receptor beta chains from one sample sequenced in a study of spatial heterogeneity in lung cancer. Using its own MiXCR run on the 5' RACE reads, TCRdb lists one record per CDR3 protein. The sample has about 120,000 distinct CDR3 sequences, approximately 12% seen once. The time point here: blood at routine non-recurrence follow-up after resection. Unsorted whole RNA samples from tumor, nontumor lung or frozen PBMC were sequenced. This specimen consisted of PBMCs, obtained at follow-up. The receptors originated from a male donor with early-stage non-small cell lung cancer.

The chain carries TRBV11-2 and TRBJ1-4; 7 bases map to TRBD1. Trimming cost V 5 bases and J 4 bases; bases outside gene matches: 10. This CDR3 spans 16 amino acids. In germline, CDR1 is SGHAT, CDR2 FQNNGV. CDR3 amino acids: CASSTIQTGSNEKLFF. The CDR3 DNA follows: TGTGCCAGCAGCACGATACAGACAGGGAGTAATGAAAAACTGTTTTTT. The complete variable domain, with remaining parts taken from reference TRBV11-2 and TRBJ1-4, reads EAGVAQSPRYKIIEKRQSVAFWCNPISGHATLYWYQQILGQGPKLLIQFQNNGVVDDSQLPKDRFSAERLKGVDSTLKIQPAKLEDSAVYLCASSTIQTGSNEKLFFGSGTQLSVL.

Many counts were recorded for this clonotype. This chain links TRBV7-9 with TRBJ2-7, with 14 bases identical to TRBD2. Trimming took 5 bases from V and 0 from J; bases not matched to a gene: 6. CDR1 is SEHNR and CDR2 is FQNEAQ in the germline V gene (reference sequence). This CDR3 contains 17 residues. The CDR3 coding sequence is TGTGCCAGCAGCACCGGGACTAGCGGGGGAGCCTCCTACGAGCAGTACTTC. The encoded protein is CASSTGTSGGASYEQYF.

This clonotype has only a few counts. The rearrangement uses TRBV7-2 and TRBJ1-4, with D unclear. The germline CDR1 and CDR2 sequences are SGHTA and FQGNSA. V dropped 0 bases and J dropped 7 bases, with 12 bases sitting between them. This CDR3 region has 15 residues. The CDR3 DNA is TGTGCCAGCAGCTTAGCAGGGATCCCCTCTGAAAAACTGTTTTTT. This translates into CASSLAGIPSEKLFF.

The CDR3 DNA reads TGTGCCAGCAGTTTCAACAGTTTTAATTCACCCCTCCACTTT. It encodes CASSFNSFNSPLHF. This chain joins TRBV28 and TRBJ1-6; D unresolved. Trimming pared 3 bases from V and 6 bases from J, leaving 9 bases between. CDR1 and CDR2 (germline): MDHEN, SYDVKM. The CDR3 extends over 14 amino acids.

In its sample, this clonotype was seen a few times. The CDR3 spells CAISPGNTGELFF. The CDR3 DNA sequence: TGTGCCATATCTCCAGGGAACACCGGGGAGCTGTTTTTT. The chain combines TRBV10-3 with TRBJ2-2; no firm D call. Per germline, CDR1 ENHRY and CDR2 SYGVKD. The CDR3 spans 13 residues. Trimming took off 9 bases at V and 1 base at J, with 9 bases between the two ends.

This chain links TRBV10-2 with TRBJ1-1; TRBD1 might be the D (5 bases). This CDR3 spans 14 amino acids. Germline loops: CDR1 WSHSY, CDR2 SAAADI. Between the trimmed V and J ends, which lost 2 bases and 11 bases, there was a span of 18 bases. The CDR3 sequence: CASSEPHHSGGAFF. The CDR3 DNA reads as TGCGCCAGCAGTGAGCCACACCATTCGGGGGGGGCTTTCTTT.

This chain connects TRBV7-9 to TRBJ1-1; D is possibly TRBD1 (6 bases). V shed 0 bases and J shed 1 base, with 9 bases lying between them. This CDR3 comprises 15 residues. Germline V lookup: CDR1 SEHNR, CDR2 FQNEAQ (reference sequence). CDR3 DNA sequence: TGTGCCAGCAGCTTAGCTCTGACAGGGAACACTGAAGCTTTCTTT. Residues: CASSLALTGNTEAFF.

In this sample, this clonotype turned up a few times. The V gene is TRBV2, the J gene TRBJ1-5; unclear D gene. CDR1 is SNHLY and CDR2 is FYNNEI in the germline V gene. The CDR3 covers 14 residues. V dropped 6 bases and J dropped 2 bases, with 11 bases sitting between them. This chain's CDR3 is CASRAGGGNQPQHF. Here the CDR3 DNA reads TGTGCCAGCAGGGCAGGCGGGGGCAATCAGCCCCAGCATTTT.

This clonotype appeared many times. This rearrangement joins TRBV29-1 to TRBJ2-2, with D tentatively TRBD1 or TRBD2 (5 bases each). V dropped 5 bases and J dropped 7 bases, with 17 bases sitting between them. CDR1 SQVTM and CDR2 ANQGSEA come from the germline V gene. CDR3 length equals 14 residues. The CDR3 reads CSVRGDRPDGELFF. The CDR3 bases are TGCAGCGTTCGAGGGGATCGGCCCGACGGGGAGCTGTTTTTT.

J is TRBJ1-5 and V is TRBV12-3 or TRBV12-4; possible D gene TRBD1, 5 bases. V was trimmed by 8 bases and J by 3 bases, leaving 17 bases between them. The CDR3 covers 15 residues. The CDR3 DNA reads TGTGCCAGCCGGACCGGGGGTAATTCCAATCAGCCCCAGCATTTT. Its protein product is CASRTGGNSNQPQHF.

This clonotype has more than one count but fewer than ten. The rearrangement uses TRBV20-1 and TRBJ2-3; 7 positions agree with TRBD2. Trimming cost V 6 bases and J 1 base; bases outside gene matches: 10. This CDR3 has 15 amino acids. Germline V CDR1 and CDR2: DFQATT, SNEGSKA (reference sequence). In nucleotides, the CDR3 is TGCAGTGCCACTAATACGGGGGGTCGCACAGATACGCAGTATTTT. It specifies CSATNTGGRTDTQYF.

In its sample, this clonotype was seen many times. In DNA form, the CDR3 reads TGCAGTGCTCATACAGGGAATAGACTCTATGGCTACACCTTC. Protein product: CSAHTGNRLYGYTF. This chain connects TRBV20-1 to TRBJ1-2, with a weak D call TRBD1 (6 bases). V was trimmed by 5 bases and J by 4 bases, leaving 17 bases between them. The CDR3 runs to 14 residues. Germline-derived CDR1 and CDR2 are DFQATT and SNEGSKA (reference sequence).

This clonotype has more than one count but fewer than ten. The chain is built from TRBV3-1 and TRBJ2-7, with TRBD1 identical over 7 bases. The junction had 2 bases not matched to a gene; V was cut back by 0 bases and J by 6 bases. The germline V gene encodes CDR1 LGHDT and CDR2 YNNKEL (reference sequence). This CDR3 region has 13 residues. CDR3 coding DNA: TGTGCCAGCAGCCAAGACGACAGGGCCGAGCAGTACTTC. Protein: CASSQDDRAEQYF.

The gene calls are TRBV6-2 or TRBV6-3 and TRBJ2-5; 7 positions match TRBD2. The CDR3 totals 17 residues. With 3 bases clipped from V and 3 bases from J, the junction kept 13 bases outside the gene matches. Germline V gene lookup returns CDR1 MNHEY and CDR2 SVGEGT. CDR3 DNA: TGTGCCAGCAGTTATTCTCTCGGGGGGTTCTCGAAAGAGACCCAGTACTTC. Amino acids: CASSYSLGGFSKETQYF.

The chain combines TRBV19 with TRBJ2-5, with TRBD1 matching over 7 bases. This CDR3 spans 12 amino acids. With 6 bases clipped from V and 4 bases from J, the junction kept 2 bases outside the gene matches. Per germline, CDR1 LNHDA and CDR2 SQIVND (reference sequence). The CDR3 spells CASRQGRETQYF. The DNA of the CDR3 is TGTGCCAGTAGACAGGGGAGAGAGACCCAGTACTTC.